Shown below are 8 T cell receptor beta chains from a single sample sequenced in a study of CD8 T cells in ankylosing spondylitis. Findings and caveats of the study: For ankylosing spondylitis blood, a TCR beta motif of 7 or 8 highly homologous variants appeared characteristic.

No antigen has been assigned to these receptors. TCRdb reanalysed the 5' RACE reads using MiXCR and keeps one entry per CDR3 protein. The repertoire holds some 450,000 distinct CDR3 sequences, with about a sixth as singletons. Material for sequencing was blood, either unsorted or a sorted T cell fraction (not recorded which). These receptors came from a male donor with ankylosing spondylitis.

The CDR3 bases are TGTGCCAGCAATCCCTACACTGAAGCTTTCTTT. Its protein product is CASNPYTEAFF. The rearrangement joins TRBV2 to TRBJ1-1, with D unresolved. V lost 7 bases, J lost 3 bases, and 6 bases lay in between. The CDR3 covers 11 residues. Looked up from germline, CDR1 is SNHLY and CDR2 is FYNNEI.

V gene TRBV2 combines with J gene TRBJ1-3; TRBD1 matches 7 bases. The V gene end was trimmed by 1 base and the J gene end by 2 bases; junction bases not matched to a gene: 2. CDR1 and CDR2 from the germline V gene are SNHLY and FYNNEI. This CDR3 spans 15 amino acids. CDR3: CASSEEGATGNTIYF. The CDR3 region has the DNA TGTGCCAGCAGTGAAGAGGGGGCAACTGGAAACACCATATATTTT.

This clonotype was seen many times. V gene TRBV5-1 combines with J gene TRBJ1-1, with D possibly TRBD1 on 6 matching bases. V lost 2 bases and J 7 bases, leaving 12 bases between the germline ends. The CDR3 extends over 13 amino acids. Germline V CDR1 and CDR2: SGHRS, YFSETQ. The CDR3 region has the DNA TGCGCCAGCAGCTTAGGCAGGGGCGGTGAAGCTTTCTTT. Its translation is CASSLGRGGEAFF.

The chain combines TRBV6-5 with TRBJ2-5; no reliable D call. This CDR3 spans 10 amino acids. CDR1 MNHEY and CDR2 SVGAGI come from the germline V gene. Between the trimmed V and J ends, which lost 5 bases and 10 bases, there was a span of 8 bases. CDR3 residues: CASSRLRQYF. Here the CDR3 DNA reads TGTGCCAGCAGTCGACTGCGCCAGTACTTC.

This clonotype turned up a few times. The chain uses TRBV24-1 and TRBJ2-5; 9 bases are shared with TRBD2. V lost 2 bases to trimming and J lost 0 bases; unmatched junction nucleotides: 3. Per the germline V gene, CDR1 is KGHDR and CDR2 is SFDVKD. The CDR3 contains 16 residues. The CDR3 DNA reads as TGTGCCACCAGTGATTGGGCTAGCGGGGACCAAGAGACCCAGTACTTC. Encoded protein: CATSDWASGDQETQYF.

This clonotype was seen more than once but under ten times. The chain combines TRBV5-1 with TRBJ2-1; 12 bases align to TRBD2. The CDR3 runs 20 residues. The V gene's germline CDR1 is SGHRS and CDR2 YFSETQ. V was pared by 3 bases and J by 0 bases, with 13 bases of the junction left unmatched. The CDR3 DNA reads as TGCGCCAGCAGCTCTCAGGGTCTAGCGGGGGGGCTTTTCTCCTACAATGAGCAGTTCTTC. Protein: CASSSQGLAGGLFSYNEQFF.

This clonotype showed up just a few times. V usage is TRBV10-2 and J usage is TRBJ2-2, with D tentatively TRBD1 (6 bases). Germline V lookup: CDR1 WSHSY, CDR2 SAAADI. CDR3 length: 15 residues. Trimming stripped 3 bases from V and 7 bases from J, with 15 bases between. Written as DNA, the CDR3 is TGCGCCAGCAGTGACCCCAGGGGTAAAAACGGGGAGCTGTTTTTT. Translation gives CASSDPRGKNGELFF.

This clonotype was observed a handful of times. This chain uses TRBV20-1 with TRBJ1-4, with 7 nucleotides matching TRBD1. The V segment lost 3 bases and the J segment 7 bases; nucleotides outside the gene matches: 5. Germline-derived CDR1 and CDR2 are DFQATT and SNEGSKA (reference sequence). This CDR3 region has 13 residues. The chain's CDR3 is CSASKGGVEKLFF. The CDR3 DNA follows: TGCAGTGCTAGCAAAGGGGGCGTTGAAAAACTGTTTTTT.